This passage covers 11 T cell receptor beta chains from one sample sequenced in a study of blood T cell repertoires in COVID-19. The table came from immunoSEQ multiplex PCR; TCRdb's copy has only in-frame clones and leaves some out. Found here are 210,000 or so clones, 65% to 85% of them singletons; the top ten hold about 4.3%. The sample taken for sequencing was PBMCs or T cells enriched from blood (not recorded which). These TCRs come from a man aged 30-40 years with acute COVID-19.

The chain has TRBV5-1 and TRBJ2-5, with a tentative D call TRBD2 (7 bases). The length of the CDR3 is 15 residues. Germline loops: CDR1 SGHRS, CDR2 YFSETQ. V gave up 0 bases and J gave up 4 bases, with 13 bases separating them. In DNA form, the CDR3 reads TGCGCCAGCAGCTTGGTCGGCGGGGGCCCAGAGACCCAGTACTTC. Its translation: CASSLVGGGPETQYF.

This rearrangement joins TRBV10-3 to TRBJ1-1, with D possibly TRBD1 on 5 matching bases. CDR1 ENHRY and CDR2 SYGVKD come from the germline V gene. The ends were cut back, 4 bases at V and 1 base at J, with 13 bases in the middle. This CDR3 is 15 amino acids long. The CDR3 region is CAISGAGRRNTEAFF. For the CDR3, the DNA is TGTGCCATCAGTGGGGCGGGACGGAGGAACACTGAAGCTTTCTTT.

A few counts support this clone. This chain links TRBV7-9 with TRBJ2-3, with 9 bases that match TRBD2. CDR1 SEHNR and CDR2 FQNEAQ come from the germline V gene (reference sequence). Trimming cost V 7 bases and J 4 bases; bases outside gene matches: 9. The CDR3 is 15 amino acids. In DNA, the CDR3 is TGTGCCAGCACCTCCTTAGCGGGGGTTGCAGATACGCAGTATTTT. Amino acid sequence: CASTSLAGVADTQYF.

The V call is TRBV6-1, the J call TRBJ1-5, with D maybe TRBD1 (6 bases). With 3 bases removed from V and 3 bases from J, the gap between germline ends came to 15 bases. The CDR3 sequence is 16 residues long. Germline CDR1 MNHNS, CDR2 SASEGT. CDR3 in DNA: TGTGCCAGCAGTGAGGCGATAACAGGGCCCAATCAGCCCCAGCATTTT. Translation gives CASSEAITGPNQPQHF.

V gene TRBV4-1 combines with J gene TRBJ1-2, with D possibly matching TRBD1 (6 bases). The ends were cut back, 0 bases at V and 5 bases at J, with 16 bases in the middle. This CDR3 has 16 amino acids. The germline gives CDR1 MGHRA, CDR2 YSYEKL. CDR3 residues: CASSQDLVGTPYGYTF. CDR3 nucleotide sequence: TGCGCCAGCAGCCAAGATCTAGTAGGGACACCGTATGGCTACACCTTC.

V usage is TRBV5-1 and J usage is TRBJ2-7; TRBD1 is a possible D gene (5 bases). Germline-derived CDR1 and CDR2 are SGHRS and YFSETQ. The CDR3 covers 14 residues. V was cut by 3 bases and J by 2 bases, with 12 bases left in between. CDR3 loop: CASSSPHRPYEQYF. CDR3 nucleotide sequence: TGCGCCAGCAGCTCCCCCCACAGGCCCTACGAGCAGTACTTC.

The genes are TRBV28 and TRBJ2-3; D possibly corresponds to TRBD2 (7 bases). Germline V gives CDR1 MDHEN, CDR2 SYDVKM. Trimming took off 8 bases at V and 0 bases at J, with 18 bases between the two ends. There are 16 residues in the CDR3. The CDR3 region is CASGEGVDHSTDTQYF. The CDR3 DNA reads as TGTGCCAGCGGGGAGGGGGTCGACCATAGCACAGATACGCAGTATTTT. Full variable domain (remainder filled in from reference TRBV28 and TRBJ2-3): DVKVTQSSRYLVKRTGEKVFLECVQDMDHENMFWYRQDPGLGLRLIYFSYDVKMKEKGDIPEGYSVSREKKERFSLILESASTNQTSMYLCASGEGVDHSTDTQYFGPGTRLTVL.

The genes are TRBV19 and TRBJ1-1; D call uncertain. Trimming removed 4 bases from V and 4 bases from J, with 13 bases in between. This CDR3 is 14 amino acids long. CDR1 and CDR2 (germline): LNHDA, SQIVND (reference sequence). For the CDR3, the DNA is TGTGCCAGTAGTACATCCTCTTCGGGCACTGAAGCTTTCTTT. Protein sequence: CASSTSSSGTEAFF. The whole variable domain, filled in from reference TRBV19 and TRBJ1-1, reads DGGITQSPKYLFRKEGQNVTLSCEQNLNHDAMYWYRQDPGQGLRLIYYSQIVNDFQKGDIAEGYSVSREKKESFPLTVTSAQKNPTAFYLCASSTSSSGTEAFFGQGTRLTVV.

The CDR3 DNA is TGTGCCAGCAGTGTTCCGGGGGGCGGGGAGACCCAGTACTTC. It encodes CASSVPGGGETQYF. The rearrangement uses TRBV25-1 and TRBJ2-5, with D perhaps TRBD2 (7 bases). CDR3 length: 14 amino acids. Germline CDR1 reads MGHDK; CDR2 reads SYGVNS. The V end was cut by 4 bases, the J end by 5 bases, with 14 bases between.

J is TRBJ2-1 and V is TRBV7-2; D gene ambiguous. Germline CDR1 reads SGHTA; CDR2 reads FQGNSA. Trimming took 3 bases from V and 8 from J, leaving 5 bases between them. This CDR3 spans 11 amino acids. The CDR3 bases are TGTGCCAGCAGCTTCCGCGATGAGCAGTTCTTC. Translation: CASSFRDEQFF.

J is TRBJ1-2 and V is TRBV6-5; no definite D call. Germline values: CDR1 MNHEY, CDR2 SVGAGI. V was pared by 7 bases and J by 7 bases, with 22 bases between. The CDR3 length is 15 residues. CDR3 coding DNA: TGTGCCAGCAATTATAATGGGGAGTTGATGTCTGGCTACACCTTC. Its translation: CASNYNGELMSGYTF.